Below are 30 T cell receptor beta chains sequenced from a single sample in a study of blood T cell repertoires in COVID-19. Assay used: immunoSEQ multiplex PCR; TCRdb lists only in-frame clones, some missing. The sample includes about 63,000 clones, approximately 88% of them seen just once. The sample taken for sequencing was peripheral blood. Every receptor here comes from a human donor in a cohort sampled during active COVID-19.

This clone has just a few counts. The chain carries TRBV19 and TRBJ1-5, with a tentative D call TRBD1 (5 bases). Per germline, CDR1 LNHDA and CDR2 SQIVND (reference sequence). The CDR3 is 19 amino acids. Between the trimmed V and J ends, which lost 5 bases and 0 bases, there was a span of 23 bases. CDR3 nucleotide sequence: TGTGCCAGTAGTCTCACCGGTTGGGGCAAACTCGATAGCAATCAGCCCCAGCATTTT. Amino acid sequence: CASSLTGWGKLDSNQPQHF.

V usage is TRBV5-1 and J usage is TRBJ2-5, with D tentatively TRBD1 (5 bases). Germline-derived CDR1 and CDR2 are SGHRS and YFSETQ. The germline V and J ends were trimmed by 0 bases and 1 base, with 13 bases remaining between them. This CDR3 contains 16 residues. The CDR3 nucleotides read TGCGCCAGCAGCTTGGACCACCTAGGGGCCCAAGAGACCCAGTACTTC. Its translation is CASSLDHLGAQETQYF.

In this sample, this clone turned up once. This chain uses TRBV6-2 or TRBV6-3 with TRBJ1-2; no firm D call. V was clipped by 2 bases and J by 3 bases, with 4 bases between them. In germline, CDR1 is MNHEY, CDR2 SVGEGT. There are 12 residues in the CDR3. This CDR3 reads CASSYADYGYTF. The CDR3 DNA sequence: TGTGCCAGCAGTTACGCAGACTATGGCTACACCTTC.

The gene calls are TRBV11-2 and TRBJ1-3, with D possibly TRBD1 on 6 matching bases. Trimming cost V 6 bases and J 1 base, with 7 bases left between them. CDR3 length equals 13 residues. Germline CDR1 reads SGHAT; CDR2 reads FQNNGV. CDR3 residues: CASSTGSGNTIYF. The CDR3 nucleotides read TGTGCCAGCAGTACAGGGTCTGGAAACACCATATATTTT.

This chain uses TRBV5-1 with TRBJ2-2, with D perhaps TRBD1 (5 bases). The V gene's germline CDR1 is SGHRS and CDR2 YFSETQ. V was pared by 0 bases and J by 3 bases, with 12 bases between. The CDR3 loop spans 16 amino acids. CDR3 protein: CASSLAKTGDTGELFF. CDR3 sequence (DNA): TGCGCCAGCAGCTTGGCTAAAACAGGCGACACCGGGGAGCTGTTTTTT.

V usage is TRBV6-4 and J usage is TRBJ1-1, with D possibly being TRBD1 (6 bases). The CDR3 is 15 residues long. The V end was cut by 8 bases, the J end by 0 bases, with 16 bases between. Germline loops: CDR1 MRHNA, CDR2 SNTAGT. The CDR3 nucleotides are TGTGCCAGCCAAAAGGAGGGGGGGGTGAACACTGAAGCTTTCTTT. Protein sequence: CASQKEGGVNTEAFF.

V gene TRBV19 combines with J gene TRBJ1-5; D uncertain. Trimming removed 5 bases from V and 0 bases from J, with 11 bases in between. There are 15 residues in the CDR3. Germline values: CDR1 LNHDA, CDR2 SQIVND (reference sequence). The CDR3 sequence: CASSPLLYSNQPQHF. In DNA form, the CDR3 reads TGTGCCAGTAGTCCGCTGCTATATAGCAATCAGCCCCAGCATTTT. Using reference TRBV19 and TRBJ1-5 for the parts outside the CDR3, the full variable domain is DGGITQSPKYLFRKEGQNVTLSCEQNLNHDAMYWYRQDPGQGLRLIYYSQIVNDFQKGDIAEGYSVSREKKESFPLTVTSAQKNPTAFYLCASSPLLYSNQPQHFGDGTRLSIL.

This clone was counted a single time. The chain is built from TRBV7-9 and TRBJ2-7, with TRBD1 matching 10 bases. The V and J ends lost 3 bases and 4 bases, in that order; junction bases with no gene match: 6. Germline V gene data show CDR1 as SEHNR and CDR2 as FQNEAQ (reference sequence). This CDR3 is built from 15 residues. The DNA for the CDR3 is TGTGCCAGCAGCTTCCCGGGACAGGGGAAATACGAGCAGTACTTC. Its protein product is CASSFPGQGKYEQYF.

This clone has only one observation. The chain's CDR3 is CATLDRGRTNEKLFF. DNA of the CDR3: TGCGCCACCTTAGACAGGGGGAGGACTAATGAAAAACTGTTTTTT. The rearrangement joins TRBV10-1 to TRBJ1-4; TRBD1 matches at 9 bases. Germline CDR1 reads WNHNN; CDR2 reads SYGVQD (reference sequence). The CDR3 is 15 amino acids. With V trimmed by 10 bases and J by 2 bases, 8 bases remained unmatched.

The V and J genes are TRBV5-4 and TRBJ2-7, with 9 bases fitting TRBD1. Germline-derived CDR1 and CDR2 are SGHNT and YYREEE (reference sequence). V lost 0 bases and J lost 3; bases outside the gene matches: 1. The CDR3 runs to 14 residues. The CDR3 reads CASSLEGQGYEQYF. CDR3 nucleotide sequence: TGTGCCAGCAGCTTGGAGGGACAGGGCTACGAGCAGTACTTC.

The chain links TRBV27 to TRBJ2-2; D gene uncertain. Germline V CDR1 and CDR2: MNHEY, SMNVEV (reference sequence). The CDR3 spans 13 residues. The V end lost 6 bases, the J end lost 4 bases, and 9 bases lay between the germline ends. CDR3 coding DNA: TGTGCCAGCAGATTGAGTGGCACCGGGGAGCTGTTTTTT. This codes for CASRLSGTGELFF.

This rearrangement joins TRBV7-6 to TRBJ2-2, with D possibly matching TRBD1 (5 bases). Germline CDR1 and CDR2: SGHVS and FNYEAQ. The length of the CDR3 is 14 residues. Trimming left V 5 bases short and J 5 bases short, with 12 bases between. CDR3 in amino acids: CASSRRGGTGELFF. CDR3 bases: TGTGCCAGCAGCCGAAGGGGTGGGACCGGGGAGCTGTTTTTT.

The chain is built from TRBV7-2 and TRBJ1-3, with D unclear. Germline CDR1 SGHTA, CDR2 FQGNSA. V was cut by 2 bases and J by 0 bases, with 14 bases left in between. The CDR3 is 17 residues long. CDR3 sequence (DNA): TGTGCCAGCAGCTTAACCCCATTACACCGCTCTGGAAACACCATATATTTT. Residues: CASSLTPLHRSGNTIYF.

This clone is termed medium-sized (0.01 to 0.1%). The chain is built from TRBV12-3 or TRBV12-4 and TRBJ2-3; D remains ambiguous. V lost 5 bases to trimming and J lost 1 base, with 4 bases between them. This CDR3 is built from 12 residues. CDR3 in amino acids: CASSRGTDTQYF. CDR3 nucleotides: TGTGCCAGCAGTCGTGGCACAGATACGCAGTATTTT.

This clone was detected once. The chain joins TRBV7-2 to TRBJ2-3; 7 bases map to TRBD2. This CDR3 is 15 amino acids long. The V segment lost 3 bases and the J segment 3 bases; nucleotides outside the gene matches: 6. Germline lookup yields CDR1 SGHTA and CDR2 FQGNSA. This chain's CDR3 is CASSLRTRGTDTQYF. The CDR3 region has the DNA TGTGCCAGCAGCTTGCGGACTAGGGGTACAGATACGCAGTATTTT.

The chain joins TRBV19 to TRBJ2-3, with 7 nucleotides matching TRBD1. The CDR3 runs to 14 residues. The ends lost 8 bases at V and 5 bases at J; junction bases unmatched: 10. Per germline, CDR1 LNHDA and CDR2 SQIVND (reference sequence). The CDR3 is CASSETGTGDTQYF. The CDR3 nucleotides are TGTGCCAGTTCCGAGACAGGGACGGGAGATACGCAGTATTTT.

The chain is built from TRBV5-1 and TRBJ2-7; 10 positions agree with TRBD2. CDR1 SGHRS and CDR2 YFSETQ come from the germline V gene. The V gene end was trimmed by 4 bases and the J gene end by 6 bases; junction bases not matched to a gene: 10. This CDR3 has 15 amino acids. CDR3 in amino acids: CASSPQAGGSVEQYF. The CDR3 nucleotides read TGCGCCAGCAGCCCGCAAGCGGGAGGGTCGGTCGAGCAGTACTTC.

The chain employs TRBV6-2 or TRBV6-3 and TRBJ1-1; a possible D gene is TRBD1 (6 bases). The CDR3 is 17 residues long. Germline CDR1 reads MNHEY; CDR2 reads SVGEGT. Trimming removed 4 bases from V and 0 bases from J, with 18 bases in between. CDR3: CASSSLVRQDMNTEAFF. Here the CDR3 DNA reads TGTGCCAGCAGTTCCCTAGTAAGACAGGATATGAACACTGAAGCTTTCTTT.

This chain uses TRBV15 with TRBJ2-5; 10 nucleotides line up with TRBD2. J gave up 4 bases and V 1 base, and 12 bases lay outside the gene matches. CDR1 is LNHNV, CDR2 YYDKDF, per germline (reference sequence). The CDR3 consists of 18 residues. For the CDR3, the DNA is TGTGCCACCAGCAGAGTCGGTAGCGGGAGGACCCCAGGAGAGACCCAGTACTTC. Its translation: CATSRVGSGRTPGETQYF.

This CDR3 is CASSQSTVGGEQFF. The CDR3 nucleotides are TGTGCCAGCAGCCAATCCACAGTGGGTGGTGAGCAGTTCTTC. This chain joins TRBV16 and TRBJ2-1; D not certain. V gave up 0 bases and J gave up 9 bases, with 12 bases separating them. This CDR3 region has 14 residues. In germline, CDR1 is KGHSY, CDR2 FQNENV.

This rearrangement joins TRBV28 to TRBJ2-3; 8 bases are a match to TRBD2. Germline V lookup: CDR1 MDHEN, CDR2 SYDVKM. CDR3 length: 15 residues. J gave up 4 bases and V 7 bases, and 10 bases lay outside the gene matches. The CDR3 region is CASNTPSGSADTQYF. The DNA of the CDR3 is TGTGCCAGCAACACCCCAAGCGGGAGTGCAGATACGCAGTATTTT. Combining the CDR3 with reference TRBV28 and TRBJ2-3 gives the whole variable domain DVKVTQSSRYLVKRTGEKVFLECVQDMDHENMFWYRQDPGLGLRLIYFSYDVKMKEKGDIPEGYSVSREKKERFSLILESASTNQTSMYLCASNTPSGSADTQYFGPGTRLTVL.

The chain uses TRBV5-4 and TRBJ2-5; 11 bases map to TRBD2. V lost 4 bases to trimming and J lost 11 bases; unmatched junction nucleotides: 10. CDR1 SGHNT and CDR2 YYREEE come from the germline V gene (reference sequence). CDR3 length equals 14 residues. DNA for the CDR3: TGTGCCAGCAGCGTATCCGGGACTAGCGGAAGTCAGTACTTC. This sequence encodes CASSVSGTSGSQYF.

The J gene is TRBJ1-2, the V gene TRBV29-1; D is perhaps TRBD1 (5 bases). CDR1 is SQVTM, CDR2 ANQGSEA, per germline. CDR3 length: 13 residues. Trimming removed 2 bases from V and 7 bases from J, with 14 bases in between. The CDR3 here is CSVETGGGGGYTF. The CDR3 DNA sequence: TGCAGCGTTGAAACGGGGGGTGGAGGTGGCTACACCTTC.

Here the CDR3 DNA reads TGCGCCAGCAGCGTCGGGACAGTGGCGGAGACCCAGTACTTC. Protein sequence: CASSVGTVAETQYF. V is TRBV5-1 and J is TRBJ2-5, with 7 bases aligning to TRBD1. V shed 4 bases, J shed 5 bases, and the junction held 8 bases outside the gene matches. In germline, CDR1 is SGHRS, CDR2 YFSETQ. The CDR3 covers 14 residues.

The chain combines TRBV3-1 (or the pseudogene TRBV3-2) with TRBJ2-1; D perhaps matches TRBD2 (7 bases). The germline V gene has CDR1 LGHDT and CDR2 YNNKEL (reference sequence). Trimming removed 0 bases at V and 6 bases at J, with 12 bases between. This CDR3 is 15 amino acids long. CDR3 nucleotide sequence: TGTGCCAGCAGCCAAGAGTGGGGGGGCGGCAATGAGCAGTTCTTC. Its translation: CASSQEWGGGNEQFF.

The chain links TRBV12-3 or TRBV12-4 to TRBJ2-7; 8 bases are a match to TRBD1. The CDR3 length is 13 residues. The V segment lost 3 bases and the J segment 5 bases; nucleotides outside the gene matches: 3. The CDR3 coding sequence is TGTGCCAGCAGTTTTGGGACAGGCGACGAGCAGTACTTC. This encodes CASSFGTGDEQYF.

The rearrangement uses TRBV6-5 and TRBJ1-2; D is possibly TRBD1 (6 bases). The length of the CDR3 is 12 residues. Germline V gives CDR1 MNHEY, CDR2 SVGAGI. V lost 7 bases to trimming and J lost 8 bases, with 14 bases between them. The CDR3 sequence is CASTNGGEGYTF. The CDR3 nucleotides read TGTGCCAGCACCAATGGGGGCGAGGGCTACACCTTC.

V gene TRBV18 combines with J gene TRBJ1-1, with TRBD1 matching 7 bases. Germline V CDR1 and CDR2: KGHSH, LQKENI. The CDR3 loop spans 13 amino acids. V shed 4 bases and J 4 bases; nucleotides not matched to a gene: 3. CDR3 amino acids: CASSRNRGTEAFF. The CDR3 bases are TGTGCCAGCTCACGCAACAGGGGCACTGAAGCTTTCTTT.

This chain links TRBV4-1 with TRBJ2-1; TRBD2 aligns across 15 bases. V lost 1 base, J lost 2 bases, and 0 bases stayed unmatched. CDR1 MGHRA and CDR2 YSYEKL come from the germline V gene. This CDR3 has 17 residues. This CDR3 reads CASSQGTSGRAYNEQFF. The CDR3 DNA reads TGCGCCAGCAGCCAAGGGACTAGCGGGAGGGCCTACAATGAGCAGTTCTTC.

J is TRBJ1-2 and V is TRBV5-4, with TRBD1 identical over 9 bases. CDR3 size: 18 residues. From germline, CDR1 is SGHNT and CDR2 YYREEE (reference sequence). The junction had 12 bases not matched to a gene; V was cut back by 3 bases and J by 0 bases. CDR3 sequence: CASSSPGQGFRANYGYTF. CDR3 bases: TGTGCCAGCAGCTCCCCAGGACAGGGGTTTCGGGCTAACTATGGCTACACCTTC.